One and the same sample provided the 31 T cell receptor beta chains below, sequenced in a study of CD8+ T cells in alopecia areata. The treatment is: oral pan-JAK inhibitor, 5-10 mg twice daily. Reverse transcribed after extraction, RNA yielded cDNA as the sequencing template. Here immunoSEQ multiplex PCR was the method, and the copy in TCRdb shows in-frame clones only, minus some. Of 250,000 to 300,000 clones in the sample, 55% to 75% were seen once. Sequencing was performed on CD4+ T cells sorted from blood, taken at week 24, from a patient treated with tofacitinib. All receptors come from a human donor with alopecia areata.

The V call is TRBV5-6, the J call TRBJ1-4, with TRBD1 identical over 8 bases. The V and J ends lost 2 bases and 7 bases, in that order; junction bases with no gene match: 4. This CDR3 spans 14 amino acids. Per the germline V gene, CDR1 is SGHDT and CDR2 is YYEEEE. This CDR3 is CASSFRQGSEKLFF. CDR3 in DNA: TGTGCCAGCAGCTTTCGACAGGGGAGTGAAAAACTGTTTTTT.

This clone showed up just a few times. The V gene is TRBV18, the J gene TRBJ2-3; possibly TRBD1 for D (6 bases). From germline, CDR1 is KGHSH and CDR2 LQKENI. The ends were cut back, 4 bases at V and 0 bases at J, with 14 bases in the middle. There are 16 residues in the CDR3. The CDR3 loop is CASSLYRASSTDTQYF. In DNA, the CDR3 is TGTGCCAGCTCACTGTACAGGGCGTCTAGCACAGATACGCAGTATTTT.

This chain connects TRBV29-1 to TRBJ2-5; the D gene is possibly TRBD1 (6 bases). Trimming took off 8 bases at V and 1 base at J, with 23 bases between the two ends. The CDR3 is 16 residues long. Germline CDR1 reads SQVTM; CDR2 reads ANQGSEA. CDR3 DNA sequence: TGCAGCTCCTCTCCTGGGCAGGGGAGACTCCAAGAGACCCAGTACTTC. This translates into CSSSPGQGRLQETQYF. Variable domain in full (rest from reference TRBV29-1 and TRBJ2-5): SAVISQKPSRDICQRGTSLTIQCQVDSQVTMMFWYRQQPGQSLTLIATANQGSEATYESGFVIDKFPISRPNLTFSTLTVSNMSPEDSSIYLCSSSPGQGRLQETQYFGPGTRLLVL.

This rearrangement joins TRBV7-9 to TRBJ1-6; D not certain. In germline, CDR1 is SEHNR, CDR2 FQNEAQ (reference sequence). The CDR3 totals 13 residues. V was pared by 4 bases and J by 8 bases, with 9 bases between. CDR3 residues: CASSSQMDSPLHF. The CDR3 nucleotides read TGTGCCAGCAGCTCCCAGATGGATTCACCCCTCCACTTT.

This clone is a singleton in its sample. The chain links TRBV7-2 to TRBJ2-5; tentative D call: TRBD2 (5 bases). Trimming stripped 3 bases from V and 3 bases from J, with 11 bases between. The CDR3 loop spans 14 amino acids. Germline CDR1 is SGHTA and CDR2 is FQGNSA. As DNA, the CDR3 is TGTGCCAGCAGCTTTGGACTGCCCGAAGAGACCCAGTACTTC. Amino acid sequence: CASSFGLPEETQYF.

This chain links TRBV11-1 with TRBJ2-6; D gene uncertain. The CDR3 loop spans 14 amino acids. Trimming took 3 bases from V and 4 from J, leaving 7 bases between them. From germline, CDR1 is SGHAT and CDR2 FQDESV (reference sequence). CDR3 bases: TGTGCCAGCAGCTTCAGCGCCGGGGCCAACGTCCTGACTTTC. Its protein product is CASSFSAGANVLTF.

The chain couples TRBV5-4 to TRBJ2-7; D possibly matches TRBD1 or TRBD2 (6 bases each). The CDR3 has 14 residues. The V end was cut by 4 bases, the J end by 7 bases, with 18 bases between. Looked up from germline, CDR1 is SGHNT and CDR2 is YYREEE (reference sequence). For the CDR3, the DNA is TGTGCCAGCAGCCCGGTTGGGGGGCCGCGGGAGCAGTACTTC. It yields the protein CASSPVGGPREQYF. The whole variable domain, filled in from reference TRBV5-4 and TRBJ2-7, reads ETGVTQSPTHLIKTRGQQVTLRCSSQSGHNTVSWYQQALGQGPQFIFQYYREEENGRGNFPPRFSGLQFPNYSSELNVNALELDDSALYLCASSPVGGPREQYFGPGTRLTVT.

This clone has a handful of counts. The chain recombines TRBV5-1 with TRBJ2-3, with D perhaps TRBD2 (7 bases). Trimming removed 0 bases at V and 2 bases at J, with 13 bases between. Germline-derived CDR1 and CDR2 are SGHRS and YFSETQ. This CDR3 region has 16 residues. CDR3 loop: CASSLAGGPSTDTQYF. As DNA, the CDR3 is TGCGCCAGCAGCTTGGCGGGGGGCCCTTCCACAGATACGCAGTATTTT.

This chain connects TRBV2 to TRBJ1-4; D gene ambiguous. V was cut by 11 bases and J by 3 bases, with 13 bases left in between. CDR1 is SNHLY and CDR2 is FYNNEI in the germline V gene. This CDR3 has 13 amino acids. CDR3 DNA: TGTGCCTCTCACGGGGTGGCTAATGAAAAACTGTTTTTT. This gives the protein CASHGVANEKLFF.

The gene calls are TRBV2 and TRBJ1-1, with 9 positions matching TRBD1. The germline CDR1 and CDR2 sequences are SNHLY and FYNNEI. V dropped 5 bases and J dropped 1; count of bases not matched to a gene: 2. The length of the CDR3 is 14 residues. CDR3 protein: CASSPQGANTEAFF. DNA of the CDR3: TGTGCCAGCAGTCCACAGGGGGCGAACACTGAAGCTTTCTTT.

This clone was observed a few times. The genes are TRBV2 and TRBJ2-6; D uncertain. The CDR3 spans 12 residues. Germline CDR1 is SNHLY and CDR2 is FYNNEI. Trimming stripped 7 bases from V and 1 base from J, with 2 bases between. The DNA for the CDR3 is TGTGCCAGCATATCTGGGGCCAACGTCCTGACTTTC. It translates to CASISGANVLTF.

This sequence joins TRBV28 and TRBJ2-4; no clear D. The CDR3 has 15 residues. V was pared by 1 base and J by 9 bases, with 16 bases between. Germline V gene sequence: CDR1 MDHEN, CDR2 SYDVKM. The CDR3 DNA follows: TGTGCCAGCAGTTTATATCAGACGAATTCGGGCATTCAGTACTTC. This codes for CASSLYQTNSGIQYF.

The CDR3 region has the DNA TGTGCCAGCAGCAGGATACTCGGTCAGCCCCAGCATTTT. It is translated as CASSRILGQPQHF. The chain has TRBV7-9 and TRBJ1-5; unclear D gene. Looked up from germline, CDR1 is SEHNR and CDR2 is FQNEAQ (reference sequence). The CDR3 extends over 13 amino acids. Trimming stripped 5 bases from V and 6 bases from J, with 11 bases between.

The chain combines TRBV2 with TRBJ2-1; D tentatively fits TRBD1 or TRBD2 (7 bases each). Germline CDR1 is SNHLY and CDR2 is FYNNEI. Trimming left V 7 bases short and J 5 bases short, with 15 bases between. The CDR3 consists of 14 residues. The CDR3 sequence is CASKDREGDNEQFF. Here the CDR3 DNA reads TGTGCCAGCAAAGACAGGGAGGGGGACAATGAGCAGTTCTTC.

This clone turned up a few times. The V and J genes are TRBV9 and TRBJ1-2, with a possible D match to TRBD1 (6 bases). The V end lost 4 bases, the J end lost 8 bases, and 21 bases lay between the germline ends. This CDR3 is 15 amino acids long. Germline V CDR1 and CDR2: SGDLS, YYNGEE. CDR3 coding DNA: TGTGCCAGCAGCCCCCTCACAGGGCCAACCGGGGGCTACACCTTC. Translated: CASSPLTGPTGGYTF. The entire variable domain, with the rest obtained from reference TRBV9 and TRBJ1-2, is as follows: DSGVTQTPKHLITATGQRVTLRCSPRSGDLSVYWYQQSLDQGLQFLIQYYNGEERAKGNILERFSAQQFPDLHSELNLSSLELGDSALYFCASSPLTGPTGGYTFGSGTRLTVV.

The CDR3 reads CASRRPGRGDYGYTF. The CDR3 DNA follows: TGTGCCAGCAGACGTCCGGGGAGAGGCGACTATGGCTACACCTTC. The chain employs TRBV11-2 and TRBJ1-2; D gene unclear. V was cut by 6 bases and J by 3 bases, with 17 bases left in between. This CDR3 spans 15 amino acids. Germline V CDR1 and CDR2: SGHAT, FQNNGV.

CDR3 residues: CASSFWTGGYKNIQYF. The CDR3 nucleotides read TGTGCCAGCAGCTTTTGGACAGGCGGGTACAAAAACATTCAGTACTTC. The genes are TRBV7-9 and TRBJ2-4; 7 positions agree with TRBD1. V shed 3 bases, J shed 3 bases, and the junction held 8 bases outside the gene matches. This CDR3 comprises 16 residues. Germline CDR1 is SEHNR and CDR2 is FQNEAQ (reference sequence).

The V gene is TRBV30, the J gene TRBJ1-2, with D perhaps matching TRBD1 (5 bases). The V end lost 4 bases, the J end lost 7 bases, and 22 bases lay between the germline ends. In germline, CDR1 is GTSNPN, CDR2 SVGIG (reference sequence). CDR3 size: 15 residues. The CDR3 DNA sequence: TGTGCCTGGACTCATGACTCCCGGGGCCCGCGTGGCTACACCTTC. Translated, it gives CAWTHDSRGPRGYTF.

CDR3 sequence: CASSLVGRSAYEQYF. The CDR3 region has the DNA TGCGCCAGCAGCTTGGTCGGCAGGAGTGCGTACGAGCAGTACTTC. This chain uses TRBV5-1 with TRBJ2-7; the D is unclear. This CDR3 spans 15 amino acids. Deletions cut 0 bases from V and 4 bases from J, with 14 bases between. Germline loops: CDR1 SGHRS, CDR2 YFSETQ. The entire variable domain, with the rest obtained from reference TRBV5-1 and TRBJ2-7, is as follows: KAGVTQTPRYLIKTRGQQVTLSCSPISGHRSVSWYQQTPGQGLQFLFEYFSETQRNKGNFPGRFSGRQFSNSRSEMNVSTLELGDSALYLCASSLVGRSAYEQYFGPGTRLTVT.

This clone came up a few times. The chain carries TRBV28 and TRBJ1-2; TRBD1 might be the D (5 bases). Germline loops: CDR1 MDHEN, CDR2 SYDVKM. This CDR3 contains 14 residues. Trimming stripped 5 bases from V and 2 bases from J, with 12 bases between. CDR3 nucleotides: TGTGCCAGCAGTCCACCTCAGGGCAACTATGGCTACACCTTC. This encodes CASSPPQGNYGYTF.

The CDR3 DNA sequence: TGTGCCAGCAGTGCCCGTCGGGGACCCCTCCACTTT. This codes for CASSARRGPLHF. The rearrangement uses TRBV28 and TRBJ1-6; no clear D. Trimming pared 5 bases from V and 12 bases from J, leaving 11 bases between. There are 12 residues in the CDR3. Germline CDR1 is MDHEN and CDR2 is SYDVKM.

Only a few counts were recorded for this clone. The CDR3 DNA sequence: TGTGCCTGGAGTGTACAGGGGGCGAACATTCAGTACTTC. Translation: CAWSVQGANIQYF. J is TRBJ2-4 and V is TRBV30; 9 nucleotides align to TRBD1. Unmatched junction bases numbered 1, after V lost 0 bases and J lost 7 bases. The length of the CDR3 is 13 residues. Looked up from germline, CDR1 is GTSNPN and CDR2 is SVGIG (reference sequence).

This chain's CDR3 is CSAQGAGADTQYF. The CDR3 DNA is TGCAGCGCCCAGGGCGCGGGCGCAGATACGCAGTATTTT. The rearrangement uses TRBV29-1 and TRBJ2-3, with D possibly called TRBD1 or TRBD2 (5 bases each). Per the germline V gene, CDR1 is SQVTM and CDR2 is ANQGSEA. The V and J ends lost 7 bases and 4 bases respectively, with 15 bases between them. The CDR3 runs 13 residues.

The V gene is TRBV30, the J gene TRBJ1-2; 7 nucleotides match TRBD1. Losses at the gene ends were 5 bases for V and 9 bases for J; bases not matched to a gene: 6. Germline assignment: CDR1 GTSNPN and CDR2 SVGIG (reference sequence). The CDR3 has 11 amino acids. The CDR3 bases are TGTGCCTGGTCCAGGGGGAAAAGCTACACCTTC. This encodes CAWSRGKSYTF.

The rearrangement links TRBV29-1 to TRBJ2-5; D is possibly TRBD1 or TRBD2 (5 bases each). Trimming removed 5 bases from V and 1 base from J, with 8 bases in between. The CDR3 covers 12 residues. From germline, CDR1 is SQVTM and CDR2 ANQGSEA. The CDR3 region is CSVSGAQETQYF. In DNA, the CDR3 is TGCAGCGTTTCCGGGGCCCAAGAGACCCAGTACTTC.

This chain joins TRBV15 and TRBJ1-5; possibly TRBD1 for D (5 bases). This CDR3 comprises 14 residues. Germline CDR1 and CDR2: LNHNV and YYDKDF (reference sequence). Trimming stripped 3 bases from V and 2 bases from J, with 8 bases between. The CDR3 spells CATSSRGGNQPQHF. CDR3 nucleotides: TGTGCCACCAGCAGTCGAGGGGGCAATCAGCCCCAGCATTTT.

The V call is TRBV4-1, the J call TRBJ1-1; 7 bases match TRBD1. From germline, CDR1 is MGHRA and CDR2 YSYEKL. CDR3 size: 15 residues. V dropped 4 bases and J dropped 1; count of bases not matched to a gene: 6. In nucleotides, the CDR3 is TGCGCCAGCAGCCTACCGACAGGGAGGAACACTGAAGCTTTCTTT. Protein product: CASSLPTGRNTEAFF.

V is TRBV2 and J is TRBJ1-1; D unclear. The germline V and J ends were trimmed by 0 bases and 1 base, with 9 bases remaining between them. Germline V CDR1 and CDR2: SNHLY, FYNNEI. The CDR3 consists of 15 residues. The CDR3, as DNA: TGTGCCAGCAGTGAAGCGCTTTGGGGGAACACTGAAGCTTTCTTT. It encodes CASSEALWGNTEAFF.

The rearrangement links TRBV6-6 to TRBJ2-3, with 15 bases identical to TRBD2. This CDR3 has 16 residues. V lost 6 bases to trimming and J lost 6 bases; unmatched junction nucleotides: 7. The V gene's germline CDR1 is MNHNY and CDR2 SVGAGI (reference sequence). The CDR3 region is CASSFGLAGGKDTQYF. The CDR3, as DNA: TGTGCCAGCAGCTTCGGACTAGCGGGGGGGAAGGATACGCAGTATTTT.

This clone was seen just once. The chain joins TRBV6-5 to TRBJ2-3, with D tentatively TRBD2 (5 bases). This CDR3 comprises 14 residues. CDR1 is MNHEY, CDR2 SVGAGI, per germline. The V end lost 2 bases, the J end lost 5 bases, and 11 bases lay between the germline ends. The CDR3 DNA is TGTGCCAGCAGTTACAGCGGCGGAAAAGATACGCAGTATTTT. Translated, it gives CASSYSGGKDTQYF.

This rearrangement joins TRBV30 to TRBJ1-2, with D possibly matching TRBD1 (6 bases). The CDR3 loop spans 14 amino acids. Trimming removed 3 bases from V and 0 bases from J, with 11 bases in between. CDR1 is GTSNPN and CDR2 is SVGIG in the germline V gene (reference sequence). This CDR3 reads CAWSIQGANYGYTF. CDR3 sequence (DNA): TGTGCCTGGAGCATACAGGGAGCTAACTATGGCTACACCTTC. The whole variable domain, remainder taken from reference TRBV30 and TRBJ1-2, is SQTIHQWPATLVQPVGSPLSLECTVEGTSNPNLYWYRQAAGRGLQLLFYSVGIGQISSEVPQNLSASRPQDRQFILSSKKLLLSDSGFYLCAWSIQGANYGYTFGSGTRLTVV.